This T cell receptor beta chain was sequenced in a study of T cells in Graves' hyperthyroidism and ophthalmopathy. The overall study: The initial diagnosis was the point when peripheral blood was collected, ahead of any treatment.

Only a few counts were recorded for this clonotype. Germline CDR1 SGHTA, CDR2 FQGNSA. Trimming left V 5 bases short and J 4 bases short, with 20 bases between. CDR3 length: 16 amino acids. It was RNA transcripts that yielded the amplified TCR beta CDR3 regions. The HTBI primer set drove a first-round RT-PCR of the TCR CDR3. MiXCR was run by TCRdb on the multiplex PCR reads, yielding one entry per CDR3 protein. The sample contains about 640,000 distinct CDR3 sequences, around 21% of which appear only once. Ophthalmopathy patients had Clinical Activity Score at least 3, NOSPECS grade at least 4, duration under 3 months.

The material sequenced was blood. V is TRBV7-2 and J is TRBJ2-5, with D perhaps matching TRBD2 (6 bases). The source is a man aged 30-40 years with Graves' ophthalmopathy. The CDR3 region is CASSLLGLEGLETQYF. The CDR3 region has the DNA TGTGCCAGCAGCCTTCTGGGACTTGAGGGGCTAGAGACCCAGTACTTC. The full variable domain, its missing parts supplied by reference TRBV7-2 and TRBJ2-5, is GAGVSQSPSNKVTEKGKDVELRCDPISGHTALYWYRQSLGQGLEFLIYFQGNSAPDKSGLPSDRFSAERTGGSVSTLTIQRTQQEDSAVYLCASSLLGLEGLETQYFGPGTRLLVL.